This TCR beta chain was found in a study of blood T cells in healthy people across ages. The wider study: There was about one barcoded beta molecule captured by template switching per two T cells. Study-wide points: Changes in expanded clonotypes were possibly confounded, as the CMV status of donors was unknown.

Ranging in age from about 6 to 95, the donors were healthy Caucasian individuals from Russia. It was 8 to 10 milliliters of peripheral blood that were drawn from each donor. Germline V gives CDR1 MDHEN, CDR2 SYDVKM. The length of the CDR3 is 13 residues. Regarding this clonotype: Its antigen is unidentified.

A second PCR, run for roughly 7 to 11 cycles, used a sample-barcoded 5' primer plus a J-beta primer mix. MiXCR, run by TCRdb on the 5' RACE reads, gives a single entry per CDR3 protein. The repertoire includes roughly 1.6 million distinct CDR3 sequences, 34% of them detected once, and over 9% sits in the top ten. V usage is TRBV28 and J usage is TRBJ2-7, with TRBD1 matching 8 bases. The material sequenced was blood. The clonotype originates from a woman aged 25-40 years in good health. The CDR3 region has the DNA TGTGGCACAATGGCGCAGGGGGCGTACGAGCAGTACTTC. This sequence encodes CGTMAQGAYEQYF.